Included here is one T cell receptor (beta chain) sequence, with context. This record belongs to a study of blood T cell repertoires in COVID-19. TCRdb's copy holds only in-frame clones and misses some; the assay was immunoSEQ multiplex PCR. The sample consists of just over 200,000 clones, less than 85% of them appearing once. The V end lost 3 bases, the J end lost 4 bases, and 10 bases lay between the germline ends. CDR1 and CDR2 (germline): GTSNPN, SVGIG (reference sequence). The CDR3 spans 13 residues. What was sequenced was peripheral blood. The chain uses TRBV30 and TRBJ1-5; D is unresolved. This receptor was taken from a woman in her 70s with acute or convalescent COVID-19. The CDR3 DNA is TGTGCCTGGAGGAGTAGTGAGAATCAGCCCCAGCATTTT. Its protein product is CAWRSSENQPQHF.